The 26 T cell receptor beta chains presented below share a single source sample, sequenced in a study of cytomegalovirus exposure and HLA in healthy donors. Profiling relied on immunoSEQ multiplex PCR, and the TCRdb table lists in-frame clones only, not all of them. Among around 250,000 clones listed, 90% were seen once. Specimen: PBMCs. The receptor source for this set is a woman aged 18-35 years in good health and CMV-seronegative.

CDR3 sequence (DNA): TGTGCCAGCAGGGGAGGCAATTGGGAGACCCAGTACTTC. As protein: CASRGGNWETQYF. The chain combines TRBV2 with TRBJ2-5; D may be TRBD2 (6 bases). The germline CDR1 and CDR2 sequences are SNHLY and FYNNEI. The CDR3 is 13 amino acids. V gave up 6 bases and J gave up 5 bases, with 13 bases separating them.

V usage is TRBV2 and J usage is TRBJ2-1, with D maybe TRBD1 (5 bases). Germline CDR1 reads SNHLY; CDR2 reads FYNNEI. There are 15 residues in the CDR3. V was shortened by 7 bases and J by 4 bases, with 17 bases between the two germline ends. In DNA form, the CDR3 reads TGTGCCAGCAAGGAGCAGGGCTCCCAGTACAATGAGCAGTTCTTC. Amino acid sequence: CASKEQGSQYNEQFF. Supplemented by reference TRBV2 and TRBJ2-1, the full variable domain reads EPEVTQTPSHQVTQMGQEVILRCVPISNHLYFYWYRQILGQKVEFLVSFYNNEISEKSEIFDDQFSVERPDGSNFTLKIRSTKLEDSAMYFCASKEQGSQYNEQFFGPGTRLTVL.

This chain uses TRBV11-1 with TRBJ1-1, with a weak D call TRBD1 (5 bases). Germline lookup yields CDR1 SGHAT and CDR2 FQDESV (reference sequence). The CDR3 totals 15 residues. The germline V and J ends were trimmed by 2 bases and 1 base, with 11 bases remaining between them. CDR3 sequence: CASSLLGDWNTEAFF. The CDR3 DNA reads as TGTGCCAGCAGCTTATTGGGGGACTGGAACACTGAAGCTTTCTTT.

J is TRBJ2-5 and V is TRBV27; the D gene is possibly TRBD2 (5 bases). The V end lost 2 bases, the J end lost 4 bases, and 14 bases lay between the germline ends. The CDR3 totals 15 residues. Germline values: CDR1 MNHEY, CDR2 SMNVEV (reference sequence). The CDR3 DNA reads TGTGCCAGCAGTTTAACCCCGTCGGGGTTAGAGACCCAGTACTTC. It translates to CASSLTPSGLETQYF.

This chain joins TRBV7-8 and TRBJ2-7, with 7 bases lining up with TRBD1. CDR3 length: 16 residues. The junction had 9 bases not matched to a gene; V was cut back by 4 bases and J by 0 bases. Per germline, CDR1 SGHVS and CDR2 FQNEAQ. The DNA of the CDR3 is TGTGCCAGCAGCTCTCTGGACAGGTTAAACTCCTACGAGCAGTACTTC. Translating it yields CASSSLDRLNSYEQYF. The whole variable domain, remainder taken from reference TRBV7-8 and TRBJ2-7, is GAGVSQSPRYKVAKRGQDVALRCDPISGHVSLFWYQQALGQGPEFLTYFQNEAQLDKSGLPSDRFFAERPEGSVSTLKIQRTQQEDSAVYLCASSSLDRLNSYEQYFGPGTRLTVT.

The chain recombines TRBV6-1 with TRBJ1-1; a possible D gene is TRBD1 (6 bases). The CDR3 is 15 residues long. CDR1 is MNHNS and CDR2 is SASEGT in the germline V gene. The V gene lost 1 base and the J gene lost 1 base, with 10 bases spanning the gap. CDR3: CASSEVGARNTEAFF. The CDR3 DNA reads TGTGCCAGCAGTGAAGTGGGGGCAAGGAACACTGAAGCTTTCTTT.

Here the CDR3 reads CATSRQAETQYF. Written as DNA, the CDR3 is TGTGCCACCAGCAGACAGGCGGAGACCCAGTACTTC. The chain uses TRBV15 and TRBJ2-5; D gene ambiguous. Deletions cut 2 bases from V and 5 bases from J, with 6 bases between. The length of the CDR3 is 12 residues. Per the germline V gene, CDR1 is LNHNV and CDR2 is YYDKDF (reference sequence). Based on the CDR3 plus reference TRBV15 and TRBJ2-5, the full variable domain is DAMVIQNPRYQVTQFGKPVTLSCSQTLNHNVMYWYQQKSSQAPKLLFHYYDKDFNNEADTPDNFQSRRPNTSFCFLDIRSPGLGDTAMYLCATSRQAETQYFGPGTRLLVL.

This sequence joins TRBV29-1 and TRBJ2-2, with a possible D match to TRBD2 (5 bases). The germline CDR1 and CDR2 sequences are SQVTM and ANQGSEA. The CDR3 extends over 11 amino acids. For the CDR3, the DNA is TGCAGTGTCGGGGACACCGGGGAGCTGTTTTTT. Its protein product is CSVGDTGELFF.

The rearrangement joins TRBV28 to TRBJ1-3; D remains unclear. The CDR3 is 13 residues long. Germline CDR1 is MDHEN and CDR2 is SYDVKM. The V end lost 5 bases, the J end lost 2 bases, and 7 bases lay between the germline ends. The CDR3 here is CASSLPPGNTIYF. In DNA form, the CDR3 reads TGTGCCAGCAGTCTCCCCCCTGGAAACACCATATATTTT. Using reference TRBV28 and TRBJ1-3 for the parts outside the CDR3, the full variable domain is DVKVTQSSRYLVKRTGEKVFLECVQDMDHENMFWYRQDPGLGLRLIYFSYDVKMKEKGDIPEGYSVSREKKERFSLILESASTNQTSMYLCASSLPPGNTIYFGEGSWLTVV.

The V call is TRBV5-1, the J call TRBJ2-7; D is unclear. Trimming removed 1 base from V and 3 bases from J, with 11 bases in between. The CDR3 runs to 14 residues. Per the germline V gene, CDR1 is SGHRS and CDR2 is YFSETQ. The CDR3 DNA is TGCGCCAGCAGCTTGTCAGGTCGGCTCTACGAGCAGTACTTC. Its translation: CASSLSGRLYEQYF.

This clone was found a few times. This chain connects TRBV6-1 to TRBJ1-1; the match to TRBD1 covers 8 bases. Germline V lookup: CDR1 MNHNS, CDR2 SASEGT. V dropped 4 bases and J dropped 10; count of bases not matched to a gene: 8. The CDR3 length is 13 residues. The CDR3 loop is CASSGQGIVGAFF. The CDR3 coding sequence is TGTGCCAGCAGTGGACAGGGGATTGTTGGAGCTTTCTTT.

The chain employs TRBV4-1 and TRBJ2-7; TRBD1 aligns across 11 bases. The CDR3 is 17 amino acids. The J segment lost 0 bases and the V segment lost 3 bases, leaving 7 bases of the junction unmatched. The germline V gene encodes CDR1 MGHRA and CDR2 YSYEKL. This CDR3 reads CASSHKTGTGGSYEQYF. The CDR3 DNA reads as TGCGCCAGCAGCCATAAGACCGGGACAGGGGGCTCCTACGAGCAGTACTTC.

The CDR3 sequence is CASSIGLGDNQPQHF. The CDR3 DNA follows: TGTGCCAGTAGTATAGGCCTAGGGGACAATCAGCCCCAGCATTTT. This chain connects TRBV19 to TRBJ1-5; D perhaps matches TRBD1 (5 bases). Germline V gives CDR1 LNHDA, CDR2 SQIVND (reference sequence). There are 15 residues in the CDR3. V lost 1 base to trimming and J lost 3 bases, with 10 bases between them.

V and J are TRBV2 and TRBJ1-5; 7 nucleotides align to TRBD1. In germline, CDR1 is SNHLY, CDR2 FYNNEI. The CDR3 runs to 14 residues. V lost 6 bases and J lost 3; bases outside the gene matches: 5. This chain's CDR3 is CASSNRGPNQPQHF. CDR3 DNA sequence: TGTGCCAGCAGCAACAGGGGCCCCAATCAGCCCCAGCATTTT.

The V gene is TRBV19, the J gene TRBJ2-7; D unresolved. Germline V CDR1 and CDR2: LNHDA, SQIVND (reference sequence). CDR3 length: 11 residues. Between the trimmed V and J ends, which lost 4 bases and 6 bases, there was a span of 7 bases. The CDR3 is CASSTLSEQYF. Here the CDR3 DNA reads TGTGCCAGTAGTACGCTATCCGAGCAGTACTTC.

This sequence joins TRBV19 and TRBJ1-4, with D perhaps TRBD1 (6 bases). This CDR3 comprises 16 residues. V lost 3 bases, J lost 0 bases, and 11 bases lay in between. CDR1 and CDR2 (germline): LNHDA, SQIVND (reference sequence). The chain's CDR3 is CASSIGTLATNEKLFF. As DNA, the CDR3 is TGTGCCAGTAGTATCGGGACACTCGCAACTAATGAAAAACTGTTTTTT.

The chain uses TRBV7-9 and TRBJ2-5; a possible D gene is TRBD1 (5 bases). This CDR3 region has 15 residues. Between the trimmed V and J ends, which lost 5 bases and 5 bases, there was a span of 18 bases. The germline gives CDR1 SEHNR, CDR2 FQNEAQ (reference sequence). The CDR3 DNA sequence: TGTGCCAGCAGCCCCCTATTGGCAGGGTCGGAGACCCAGTACTTC. Amino acids: CASSPLLAGSETQYF.

The genes are TRBV28 and TRBJ2-1, with 7 positions matching TRBD1. Trimming at V came to 2 bases and at J to 5 bases, leaving 6 bases not matched to a gene. This CDR3 is 15 amino acids long. Germline V gene sequence: CDR1 MDHEN, CDR2 SYDVKM. CDR3 nucleotide sequence: TGTGCCAGCAGTTTAGTTGTGACAGGGAACAATGAGCAGTTCTTC. It encodes CASSLVVTGNNEQFF.

This chain links TRBV9 with TRBJ1-3, with D unresolved. Germline assignment: CDR1 SGDLS and CDR2 YYNGEE. Trimming left V 3 bases short and J 0 bases short, with 10 bases between. There are 15 residues in the CDR3. Here the CDR3 reads CASSGTAISGNTIYF. The DNA for the CDR3 is TGTGCCAGCAGCGGAACAGCAATCTCTGGAAACACCATATATTTT.

The V gene is TRBV6-1, the J gene TRBJ2-3, with a weak D call TRBD2 (5 bases). CDR3 length equals 16 residues. V lost 1 base, J lost 0 bases, and 11 bases lay in between. The germline V gene has CDR1 MNHNS and CDR2 SASEGT. This chain's CDR3 is CASSEVSGSSTDTQYF. The CDR3, as DNA: TGTGCCAGCAGTGAAGTCAGCGGATCTAGCACAGATACGCAGTATTTT.

The chain carries TRBV18 and TRBJ1-1; a possible D gene is TRBD1 (6 bases). Trimming removed 5 bases from V and 0 bases from J, with 10 bases in between. Germline V gene sequence: CDR1 KGHSH, CDR2 LQKENI. This CDR3 region has 14 residues. In DNA form, the CDR3 reads TGTGCCAGCTCAGGACAGACCATGAACACTGAAGCTTTCTTT. Amino acids: CASSGQTMNTEAFF.

The chain uses TRBV7-9 and TRBJ2-1, with 8 bases that match TRBD2. J gave up 0 bases and V 1 base, and 8 bases lay outside the gene matches. Germline loops: CDR1 SEHNR, CDR2 FQNEAQ (reference sequence). The CDR3 runs 18 residues. The DNA of the CDR3 is TGTGCCAGCAGCTTAGAAGTGTTAGCGGGGAACTCCTACAATGAGCAGTTCTTC. Residues: CASSLEVLAGNSYNEQFF.

The gene calls are TRBV5-1 and TRBJ2-2, with D possibly TRBD1 on 6 matching bases. The V end was cut by 6 bases, the J end by 4 bases, with 13 bases between. Germline values: CDR1 SGHRS, CDR2 YFSETQ. The CDR3 length is 14 residues. CDR3 region: CASNTQGFTGELFF. The CDR3 region has the DNA TGCGCCAGCAATACCCAGGGGTTCACCGGGGAGCTGTTTTTT.

This clone was picked up a small number of times. V gene TRBV6-9 combines with J gene TRBJ1-4, with D unclear. Trimming shortened V by 4 bases and J by 8 bases, and 5 bases separated the two germline ends. The CDR3 totals 11 residues. The germline V gene has CDR1 MNHGY and CDR2 SVAAGI. The CDR3: CASSSREKLFF. As DNA, the CDR3 is TGTGCCAGCAGTTCGCGGGAAAAACTGTTTTTT.

The chain links TRBV27 to TRBJ2-2; D perhaps matches TRBD2 (6 bases). This CDR3 is built from 17 residues. V lost 2 bases and J 4 bases, leaving 17 bases between the germline ends. From germline, CDR1 is MNHEY and CDR2 SMNVEV (reference sequence). The CDR3 loop is CASSLQGAGRPTGELFF. CDR3 in DNA: TGTGCCAGCAGTTTACAGGGAGCAGGGAGGCCCACCGGGGAGCTGTTTTTT.

This clone was seen a single time. V gene TRBV28 combines with J gene TRBJ1-2, with 7 bases aligning to TRBD1. Germline V lookup: CDR1 MDHEN, CDR2 SYDVKM. This CDR3 has 18 residues. V lost 2 bases, J lost 1 base, and 13 bases stayed unmatched. CDR3 region: CASSLTGTEIYNNYGYTF. In nucleotides, the CDR3 is TGTGCCAGCAGTTTAACCGGGACAGAGATTTATAATAACTATGGCTACACCTTC.